The 32 T cell receptor beta chains below all came from one sample that was sequenced in a study of OX40 agonist ivuxolimab in advanced cancers. Sequencing used immunoSEQ multiplex PCR; TCRdb keeps in-frame clones, though not all of them. The table shows 70,000 or so clones, with about 85% occurring only once. The sample in question was CD4+ or CD8+ T cells sorted from blood, obtained in a trial of the OX40 agonist ivuxolimab. The receptors here all came from an adult with an advanced solid tumor such as melanoma, head and neck, liver or kidney cancer.

This chain links TRBV6-5 with TRBJ2-3; D perhaps matches TRBD2 (5 bases). The CDR3 loop spans 13 amino acids. V was cut by 4 bases and J by 3 bases, with 8 bases left in between. Germline CDR1 reads MNHEY; CDR2 reads SVGAGI. DNA for the CDR3: TGTGCCAGCAGTTTCCGGGGAACAGATACGCAGTATTTT. Translating it yields CASSFRGTDTQYF.

The chain employs TRBV7-9 and TRBJ1-1, with 10 bases lining up with TRBD1. Germline CDR1 reads SEHNR; CDR2 reads FQNEAQ (reference sequence). After removal of 4 bases from V and 5 bases from J, the junction contained 7 bases not matched to a gene. The length of the CDR3 is 15 residues. The CDR3 reads CASSSPDRGRTEAFF. The CDR3 nucleotides read TGTGCCAGCAGCTCCCCCGACAGGGGGCGGACTGAAGCTTTCTTT.

The chain recombines TRBV4-2 with TRBJ2-5; 13 positions match TRBD2. The germline V gene has CDR1 LGHNA and CDR2 YNFKEQ. V was clipped by 4 bases and J by 5 bases; unmatched bases: 7. This CDR3 is 16 amino acids long. The CDR3 sequence is CASSRRLAGGEETQYF. In nucleotides, the CDR3 is TGTGCCAGCAGCCGCAGACTAGCGGGAGGTGAGGAGACCCAGTACTTC.

V gene TRBV29-1 combines with J gene TRBJ2-1, with a weak D call TRBD2 (5 bases). The CDR3 is 13 amino acids. Germline loops: CDR1 SQVTM, CDR2 ANQGSEA. Trimming left V 1 base short and J 4 bases short, with 8 bases between. CDR3 coding DNA: TGCAGCGTTGAAGTGGGAGAATACAATGAGCAGTTCTTC. Translating gives CSVEVGEYNEQFF.

The gene calls are TRBV5-8 and TRBJ2-3, with 7 bases fitting TRBD1. Trimming cost V 2 bases and J 3 bases; bases outside gene matches: 9. Germline CDR1 SGHTS, CDR2 YDEGEE. The CDR3 is made up of 16 amino acids. CDR3 amino acids: CASSFPTGEVTDTQYF. CDR3 nucleotide sequence: TGTGCCAGCAGCTTCCCTACAGGGGAAGTTACAGATACGCAGTATTTT. Full variable domain (missing parts from reference TRBV5-8 and TRBJ2-3): EAGVTQSPTHLIKTRGQQATLRCSPISGHTSVYWYQQALGLGLQFLLWYDEGEERNRGNFPPRFSGRQFPNYSSELNVNALELEDSALYLCASSFPTGEVTDTQYFGPGTRLTVL.

A single count supports this clone. This rearrangement joins TRBV4-1 to TRBJ2-7; 10 nucleotides agree with TRBD2. V was clipped by 1 base and J by 2 bases; unmatched bases: 2. Germline CDR1 is MGHRA and CDR2 is YSYEKL. This CDR3 comprises 15 residues. CDR3 sequence reads: CASSQGLAGAYEQYF. The CDR3, as DNA: TGCGCCAGCAGCCAAGGACTAGCGGGCGCCTACGAGCAGTACTTC.

This clone was picked up one time. The V call is TRBV28, the J call TRBJ2-3, with 8 positions matching TRBD2. V shed 10 bases, J shed 5 bases, and the junction held 23 bases outside the gene matches. This CDR3 comprises 18 residues. CDR1 MDHEN and CDR2 SYDVKM come from the germline V gene. CDR3 sequence (DNA): TGTGCCAACATTCCCCCCTCGGGCGGGAGGAGTCGTATAGATACGCAGTATTTT. This gives the protein CANIPPSGGRSRIDTQYF.

The count of this clone is one. The chain has TRBV4-1 and TRBJ2-1, with TRBD2 identical over 10 bases. Germline CDR1 is MGHRA and CDR2 is YSYEKL. The junction had 5 bases not matched to a gene; V was cut back by 6 bases and J by 6 bases. This CDR3 has 14 residues. The CDR3 region is CASSGTSAVNEQFF. In DNA form, the CDR3 reads TGCGCCAGCAGTGGGACTAGCGCCGTCAATGAGCAGTTCTTC.

In the case of this clone: The junction departs from germline at one end; a sequencing error may be responsible. The rearrangement links TRBV6-1 to TRBJ2-7; no reliable D call. The CDR3 consists of 14 residues. The germline V gene has CDR1 MNHNS and CDR2 SASEGT. CDR3 amino acids: CASREETHSYEQYF. The CDR3 DNA reads TGTGCCAGCAGAGAAGAGACTCACTCCTACGAGCAGTACTTC.

This clone was counted only a few times. As DNA, the CDR3 is TGCGCCAGCAGTGGGTCTAGGGAGACCCAGTACTTC. Protein product: CASSGSRETQYF. The chain couples TRBV5-1 to TRBJ2-5; D gene uncertain. The germline V gene has CDR1 SGHRS and CDR2 YFSETQ. Between the trimmed V and J ends, which lost 5 bases and 5 bases, there was a span of 10 bases. The CDR3 has 12 amino acids.

The V call is TRBV7-9, the J call TRBJ1-1, with a possible D match to TRBD1 (5 bases). Germline CDR1 is SEHNR and CDR2 is FQNEAQ (reference sequence). The CDR3 runs to 17 residues. V lost 1 base and J lost 1, with 16 bases in between. Written as DNA, the CDR3 is TGTGCCAGCAGCTTAGGTGCGGTAGGGGTTACGAACACTGAAGCTTTCTTT. Its protein product is CASSLGAVGVTNTEAFF.

The chain uses TRBV4-1 and TRBJ1-2, with D possibly TRBD1 on 6 matching bases. This CDR3 is built from 15 residues. The V and J ends lost 0 bases and 2 bases respectively, with 10 bases between them. CDR1 is MGHRA, CDR2 YSYEKL, per germline. The CDR3 region is CASSQDTGTNYGYTF. The CDR3 region has the DNA TGCGCCAGCAGCCAAGATACAGGGACCAACTATGGCTACACCTTC.

The V and J genes are TRBV6-1 and TRBJ2-2; tentatively, D is TRBD2 (6 bases). Trimming removed 10 bases at V and 3 bases at J, with 18 bases between. Looked up from germline, CDR1 is MNHNS and CDR2 is SASEGT. The CDR3 sequence is 15 residues long. CDR3 amino acids: CATPAGRVDTGELFF. DNA of the CDR3: TGTGCCACCCCGGCCGGGAGAGTAGACACCGGGGAGCTGTTTTTT.

This rearrangement joins TRBV5-1 to TRBJ1-4, with D tentatively TRBD1 (6 bases). This CDR3 is built from 14 residues. Germline V gene sequence: CDR1 SGHRS, CDR2 YFSETQ. V lost 4 bases and J 4 bases, leaving 11 bases between the germline ends. The CDR3 loop is CASSRTADNEKLFF. The CDR3 DNA sequence: TGCGCCAGCAGCCGGACAGCCGATAATGAAAAACTGTTTTTT. The entire variable domain, with the rest obtained from reference TRBV5-1 and TRBJ1-4, is as follows: KAGVTQTPRYLIKTRGQQVTLSCSPISGHRSVSWYQQTPGQGLQFLFEYFSETQRNKGNFPGRFSGRQFSNSRSEMNVSTLELGDSALYLCASSRTADNEKLFFGSGTQLSVL.

The CDR3 protein is CAISPSTSGRANEQFF. Here the CDR3 DNA reads TGTGCCATCAGTCCCTCCACTAGCGGGAGGGCCAATGAGCAGTTCTTC. This chain connects TRBV10-3 to TRBJ2-1, with TRBD2 identical over 13 bases. J was trimmed by 6 bases and V by 5 bases; bases with no gene match: 7. This CDR3 is built from 16 residues. Germline CDR1 and CDR2: ENHRY and SYGVKD.

The V and J genes are TRBV18 and TRBJ1-4, with unresolved D. This CDR3 spans 15 amino acids. The germline gives CDR1 KGHSH, CDR2 LQKENI. V was pared by 0 bases and J by 2 bases, with 7 bases between. The CDR3 nucleotides are TGTGCCAGCTCACCACCGTCGGTGACTAATGAAAAACTGTTTTTT. Encoded protein: CASSPPSVTNEKLFF.

J is TRBJ1-1 and V is TRBV6-6, with D uncertain. The V end was cut by 0 bases, the J end by 11 bases, with 7 bases between. The CDR3 covers 11 residues. The germline gives CDR1 MNHNY, CDR2 SVGAGI (reference sequence). Here the CDR3 DNA reads TGTGCCAGCAGTTACTCAGTTGCGGCTTTCTTT. It codes for CASSYSVAAFF.

This rearrangement joins TRBV5-1 to TRBJ1-5, with 8 bases lining up with TRBD1. V was pared by 4 bases and J by 4 bases, with 4 bases of the junction left unmatched. CDR3 length equals 14 residues. CDR1 SGHRS and CDR2 YFSETQ come from the germline V gene. CDR3 nucleotide sequence: TGCGCCAGCAGCCGCGGACAGGGTAATCAGCCCCAGCATTTT. As protein: CASSRGQGNQPQHF. The entire variable domain, with the rest obtained from reference TRBV5-1 and TRBJ1-5, is as follows: KAGVTQTPRYLIKTRGQQVTLSCSPISGHRSVSWYQQTPGQGLQFLFEYFSETQRNKGNFPGRFSGRQFSNSRSEMNVSTLELGDSALYLCASSRGQGNQPQHFGDGTRLSIL.

This sequence joins TRBV29-1 and TRBJ2-1; 9 bases align to TRBD1. The V segment lost 7 bases and the J segment 5 bases; nucleotides outside the gene matches: 3. CDR1 SQVTM and CDR2 ANQGSEA come from the germline V gene. The CDR3 consists of 12 residues. CDR3 amino acids: CSAWDRDNEQFF. Here the CDR3 DNA reads TGCAGCGCCTGGGACAGGGACAATGAGCAGTTCTTC.

The rearrangement uses TRBV6-1 and TRBJ2-1; 7 bases match TRBD2. From germline, CDR1 is MNHNS and CDR2 SASEGT. This CDR3 comprises 13 residues. V trimming: 6 bases; J trimming: 6 bases; junction bases outside the gene matches: 5. CDR3 nucleotides: TGTGCCAGCAGGGAGACTAGCATCAATGAGCAGTTCTTC. Residues: CASRETSINEQFF.

In the case of this clone: This sample also contains other DNA sequences that code for the same CDR3. V is TRBV15 and J is TRBJ2-7; 15 nucleotides align to TRBD2. In germline, CDR1 is LNHNV, CDR2 YYDKDF (reference sequence). This CDR3 spans 16 amino acids. J was trimmed by 2 bases and V by 3 bases; bases with no gene match: 2. In nucleotides, the CDR3 is TGTGCCACCAGCAGTGGACTAGCGGGAGGGCCCTACGAGCAGTACTTC. Translating gives CATSSGLAGGPYEQYF.

The rearrangement joins TRBV19 to TRBJ1-1; TRBD1 matches 9 bases. Germline lookup yields CDR1 LNHDA and CDR2 SQIVND (reference sequence). CDR3 length equals 13 residues. V trimming: 6 bases; J trimming: 5 bases; junction bases outside the gene matches: 4. This CDR3 reads CASSRTGETEAFF. CDR3 coding DNA: TGTGCCAGTAGCCGGACAGGGGAAACTGAAGCTTTCTTT.

The rearrangement joins TRBV10-3 to TRBJ2-3; TRBD2 agrees at 7 bases. Germline V gene lookup returns CDR1 ENHRY and CDR2 SYGVKD. Trimming removed 3 bases from V and 2 bases from J; junction bases left unmatched: 8. This CDR3 contains 16 residues. CDR3 region: CAISEPQGRATDTQYF. The CDR3 DNA sequence: TGTGCCATCAGTGAACCCCAAGGGAGGGCCACAGATACGCAGTATTTT.

Of note for this clone: The same CDR3 also results from other DNA sequences found in this sample. The chain links TRBV27 to TRBJ2-7; unclear D gene. Germline V gene data show CDR1 as MNHEY and CDR2 as SMNVEV (reference sequence). V lost 5 bases to trimming and J lost 5 bases, with 10 bases between them. The CDR3 is made up of 12 amino acids. In DNA form, the CDR3 reads TGTGCCAGCAGTCTCCTTGGGGACGAGCAGTACTTC. Amino acid sequence: CASSLLGDEQYF.

This sequence joins TRBV28 and TRBJ1-1; D gene uncertain. In germline, CDR1 is MDHEN, CDR2 SYDVKM. The CDR3 loop spans 13 amino acids. V lost 5 bases and J lost 0, with 7 bases in between. CDR3 in DNA: TGTGCCAGCAGTCCAAATCTGAACACTGAAGCTTTCTTT. This gives the protein CASSPNLNTEAFF.

The rearrangement uses TRBV11-2 and TRBJ2-7, with 7 bases matching TRBD1. Germline CDR1 and CDR2: SGHAT and FQNNGV. With 5 bases clipped from V and 4 bases from J, the junction kept 11 bases outside the gene matches. This CDR3 contains 15 residues. CDR3 coding DNA: TGTGCCAGCAGCCCGGACCGGGACAGAACTTACGAGCAGTACTTC. Its translation is CASSPDRDRTYEQYF.

The chain recombines TRBV7-2 with TRBJ2-7, with D hard to call. Germline assignment: CDR1 SGHTA and CDR2 FQGNSA. The CDR3 totals 10 residues. V lost 3 bases and J 3 bases, leaving 0 bases between the germline ends. CDR3 sequence reads: CASSFYEQYF. CDR3 sequence (DNA): TGTGCCAGCAGCTTCTACGAGCAGTACTTC.

This CDR3 is CASSFLRGISTEAFF. DNA for the CDR3: TGTGCCAGCAGCTTCCTCAGGGGGATCTCCACTGAAGCTTTCTTT. V usage is TRBV5-5 and J usage is TRBJ1-1; 7 bases map to TRBD1. The V segment lost 2 bases and the J segment 4 bases; nucleotides outside the gene matches: 8. Germline CDR1 SGHKS, CDR2 YYEKEE (reference sequence). The CDR3 runs 15 residues.

This clone has just one count. The gene calls are TRBV6-4 and TRBJ2-1; TRBD2 matches at 8 bases. The V gene end was trimmed by 1 base and the J gene end by 6 bases; junction bases not matched to a gene: 14. Germline V gene sequence: CDR1 MRHNA, CDR2 SNTAGT. CDR3 length: 18 amino acids. The CDR3 spells CASSDLAGLAGICNEQFF. DNA for the CDR3: TGTGCCAGCAGTGACTTAGCCGGGCTAGCGGGTATCTGCAATGAGCAGTTCTTC.

The genes are TRBV6-1 and TRBJ1-1; D gene ambiguous. The germline gives CDR1 MNHNS, CDR2 SASEGT. CDR3 length: 15 residues. V gave up 1 base and J gave up 1 base, with 10 bases separating them. In nucleotides, the CDR3 is TGTGCCAGCAGTGAAGTACCTGGGCCGAACACTGAAGCTTTCTTT. Protein product: CASSEVPGPNTEAFF.

The V gene is TRBV10-3, the J gene TRBJ2-3; D gene unclear. This CDR3 is 16 amino acids long. Germline-derived CDR1 and CDR2 are ENHRY and SYGVKD. V dropped 3 bases and J dropped 1 base, with 14 bases sitting between them. CDR3 nucleotides: TGTGCCATCAGTGAAGTCCGTCCCGGAGGCACAGATACGCAGTATTTT. Amino acids: CAISEVRPGGTDTQYF.

This clone was observed once. V usage is TRBV19 and J usage is TRBJ2-2; 9 nucleotides match TRBD1. Unmatched junction bases numbered 7, after V lost 4 bases and J lost 4 bases. Germline CDR1 LNHDA, CDR2 SQIVND (reference sequence). CDR3 length: 16 residues. The CDR3 loop reads CASSNPGQGPTGELFF. CDR3 nucleotides: TGTGCCAGTAGTAACCCGGGACAGGGTCCCACCGGGGAGCTGTTTTTT.